This TCR beta chain derives from a study of blood T cell repertoires in COVID-19. TCRdb's copy holds only in-frame clones and misses some; the assay was immunoSEQ multiplex PCR. Of 240,000 or so clones in the sample, about 89% were seen once. This CDR3 spans 15 amino acids. With V trimmed by 2 bases and J by 5 bases, 3 bases remained unmatched. Germline lookup yields CDR1 MNHEY and CDR2 SVGAGI. The chain carries TRBV6-5 and TRBJ1-6, with 7 bases identical to TRBD1. The TCR sequence derives from a man in his forties who had recovered from COVID-19. The sample taken for sequencing was PBMCs or T cells enriched from blood (not recorded which). This CDR3 is CASSYLTGNNSPLHF. The CDR3 region has the DNA TGTGCCAGCAGTTACCTGACAGGGAATAATTCACCCCTCCACTTT.